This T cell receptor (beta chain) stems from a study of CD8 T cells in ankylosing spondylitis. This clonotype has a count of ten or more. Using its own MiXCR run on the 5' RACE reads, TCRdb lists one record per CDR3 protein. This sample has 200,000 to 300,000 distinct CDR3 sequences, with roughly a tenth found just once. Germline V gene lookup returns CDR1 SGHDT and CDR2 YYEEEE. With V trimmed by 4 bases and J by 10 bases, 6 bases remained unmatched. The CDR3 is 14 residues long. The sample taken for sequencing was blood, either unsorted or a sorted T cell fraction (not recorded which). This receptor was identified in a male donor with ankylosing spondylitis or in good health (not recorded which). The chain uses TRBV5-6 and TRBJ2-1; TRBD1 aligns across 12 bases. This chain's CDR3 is CASSRDRGREEQFF. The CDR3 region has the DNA TGTGCCAGCAGCCGGGACAGGGGGCGCGAAGAGCAGTTCTTC.